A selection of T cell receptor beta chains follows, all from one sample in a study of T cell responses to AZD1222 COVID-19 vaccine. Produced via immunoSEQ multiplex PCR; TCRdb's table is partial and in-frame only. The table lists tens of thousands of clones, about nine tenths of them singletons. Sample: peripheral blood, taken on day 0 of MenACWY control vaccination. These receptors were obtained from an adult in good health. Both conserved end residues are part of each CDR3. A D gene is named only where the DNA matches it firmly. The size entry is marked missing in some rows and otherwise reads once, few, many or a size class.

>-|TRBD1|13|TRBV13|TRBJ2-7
TGTGCCAGCAAATCGGCAGGGGGCTACGAGCAGTACTTC
CASKSAGGYEQYF
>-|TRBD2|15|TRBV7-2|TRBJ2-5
TGTGCCAGCAGCTCCGTCTCGCGGGGGGTGGAGACCCAGTACTTC
CASSSVSRGVETQYF
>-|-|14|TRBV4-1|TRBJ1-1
TGCGCCAGCAGCCAAGTATTAGCGGGGACTGAAGCTTTCTTT
CASSQVLAGTEAFF
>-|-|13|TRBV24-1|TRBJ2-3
TGTGCCACCAGTGATTTAGGCCAGGGCCCGCAGTATTTT
CATSDLGQGPQYF
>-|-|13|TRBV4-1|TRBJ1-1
TGCGCCAGCAGCCAAGGTCCGGCGGAAAAAGCTTTCTTT
CASSQGPAEKAFF
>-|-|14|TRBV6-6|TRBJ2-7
TGTGCCAGCAGTTACACAGACAGATCATACGAGCAGTACTTC
CASSYTDRSYEQYF
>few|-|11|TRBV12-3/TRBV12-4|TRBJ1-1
TGTGCCAGCAGCCAGGGTGTCTGGACTTTCTTT
CASSQGVWTFF
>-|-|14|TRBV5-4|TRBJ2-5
TGTGCCAGCAGCCCCGGGACGCGCCAAGAGACCCAGTACTTC
CASSPGTRQETQYF
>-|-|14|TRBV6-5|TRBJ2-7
TGTGCCAGGGACCGGGACCGAATCTCCTACGAGCAGTACTTC
CARDRDRISYEQYF
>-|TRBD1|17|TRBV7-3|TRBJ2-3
TGTGCCAGCAGCTTATTCTCGGGGACAGCTAGCACAGATACGCAGTATTTT
CASSLFSGTASTDTQYF
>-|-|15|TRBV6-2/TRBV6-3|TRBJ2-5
TGTGCCAGCAGTCGACGACTAGGTAGCCAAGAGACCCAGTACTTC
CASSRRLGSQETQYF
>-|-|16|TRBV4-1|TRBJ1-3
TGCGCCAGCAGCCAAGCCAACACTCGCTCTGGAAACACCATATATTTT
CASSQANTRSGNTIYF
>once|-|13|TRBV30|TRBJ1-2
TGTGCCTGGAGTGTAGTGGCTAACTATGGCTACACCTTC
CAWSVVANYGYTF
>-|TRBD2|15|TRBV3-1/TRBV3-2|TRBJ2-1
TGTGCCAGCAGCCAATTAGCGGGGGGAGACGGTGAGCAGTTCTTC
CASSQLAGGDGEQFF
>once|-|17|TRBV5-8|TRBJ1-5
TGTGCCAGCAGCTTGGGTTTCTCTCCTATTAGCAATCAGCCCCAGCATTTT
CASSLGFSPISNQPQHF
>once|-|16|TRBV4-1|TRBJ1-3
TGCGCCAGCAGCCAAGAACACAGTTTCTCTGGAAACACCATATATTTT
CASSQEHSFSGNTIYF
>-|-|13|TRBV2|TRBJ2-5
TGTGCCAGCAGTTCCTCCCGGAAAGAGACCCAGTACTTC
CASSSSRKETQYF
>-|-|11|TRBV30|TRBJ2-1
TGTGCCTGGAGTGTATACGGGGAGCAGTTCTTC
CAWSVYGEQFF
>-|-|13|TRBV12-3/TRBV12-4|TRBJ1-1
TGTGCCAGCAGTTTAGGGGATTTGGCTGAAGCTTTCTTT
CASSLGDLAEAFF
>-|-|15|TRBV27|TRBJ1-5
TGTGCCAGCAGTGCTGGGACCGCGGCTAATCAGCCCCAGCATTTT
CASSAGTAANQPQHF
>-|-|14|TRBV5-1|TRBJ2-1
TGCGCCAGCAGCACCGGGCAGGGGGGTAGTGAGCAGTTCTTC
CASSTGQGGSEQFF
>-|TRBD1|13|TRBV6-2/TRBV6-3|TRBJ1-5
TGTGCCAGCAGTTTTACAGGGGATCAGCCCCAGCATTTT
CASSFTGDQPQHF
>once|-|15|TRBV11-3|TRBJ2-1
TGTGCCAGCAGCGCCGTCGCAGCTTCTTACAATGAGCAGTTCTTC
CASSAVAASYNEQFF
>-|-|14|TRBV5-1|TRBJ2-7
TGCGCCAGCAGCTTGGAGTCACCAGTGGGCGAGCAGTACTTC
CASSLESPVGEQYF
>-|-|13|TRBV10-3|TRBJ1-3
TGTGCCACCTTCGGGATGTCTGGAAACACCATATATTTT
CATFGMSGNTIYF
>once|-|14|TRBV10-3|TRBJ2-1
TGTGCCATCAGTGGCGGGGACTCCTACAATGAGCAGTTCTTC
CAISGGDSYNEQFF
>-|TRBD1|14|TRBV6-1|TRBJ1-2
TGTGCCAGCAGTGAGGGGACAGGGGGCTTCGGCTACACCTTC
CASSEGTGGFGYTF
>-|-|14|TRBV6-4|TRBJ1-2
TGTGCCAGCACTGGTTGGGCTTGGAACTATGGCTACACCTTC
CASTGWAWNYGYTF
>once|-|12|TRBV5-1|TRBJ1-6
TGCGCCAGCGGGCTCGATAATTCACCCCTCCACTTT
CASGLDNSPLHF
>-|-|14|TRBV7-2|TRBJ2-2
TGTGCCAGCAGCATCCTAGCGAGGGCCGGGGAGCTGTTTTTT
CASSILARAGELFF
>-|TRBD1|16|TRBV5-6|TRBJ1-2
TGTGCCAGCACCTTAGATCACAGGGGGCGTGCTGGTGGCTACACCTTC
CASTLDHRGRAGGYTF
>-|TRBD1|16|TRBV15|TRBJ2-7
TGTGCCACCAGCAGAGATCTATGGGACAGGGGCCACGAGCAGTACTTC
CATSRDLWDRGHEQYF
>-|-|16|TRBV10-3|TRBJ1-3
TGTGCCATCAGTGAGTCGAACCCGGGACATGGAAACACCATATATTTT
CAISESNPGHGNTIYF
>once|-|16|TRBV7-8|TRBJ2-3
TGTGCCAGCAGCCCAGGTGCGGGGGCGAGCACAGATACGCAGTATTTT
CASSPGAGASTDTQYF
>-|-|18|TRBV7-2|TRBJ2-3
TGTGCCAGCAGCTTACTCCCCAGTTTTTCGTCTAGCACAGATACGCAGTATTTT
CASSLLPSFSSSTDTQYF
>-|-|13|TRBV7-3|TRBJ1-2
TGTGCCAGCAGGGGCGACGGGCCCAATGGCTACACCTTC
CASRGDGPNGYTF
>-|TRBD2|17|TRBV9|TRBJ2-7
TGTGCCAGCAGCGTAGGGGCATGGAGCGGGGGTTCCTACGAGCAGTACTTC
CASSVGAWSGGSYEQYF
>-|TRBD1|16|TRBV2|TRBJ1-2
TGTGCCAGCAGTGAAGCGGGACAGGGCCCTTACTATGGCTACACCTTC
CASSEAGQGPYYGYTF
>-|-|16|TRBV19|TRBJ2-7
TGTGCCAGTAGTATGCGGGGGCACCTACCCGGCTACGAGCAGTACTTC
CASSMRGHLPGYEQYF
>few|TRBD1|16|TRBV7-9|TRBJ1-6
TGTGCCAGCAGCTCTAAGGGACAGGAATATAATTCACCCCTCCACTTT
CASSSKGQEYNSPLHF
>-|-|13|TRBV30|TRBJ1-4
TGTGCCTGGAGCACTAATTTCGGTGAAAAACTGTTTTTT
CAWSTNFGEKLFF
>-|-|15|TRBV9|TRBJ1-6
TGTGCCAGCAGCGTAGAGGGGACAACGGGCGCACCCCTCCACTTT
CASSVEGTTGAPLHF
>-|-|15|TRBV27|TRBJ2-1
TGTGCCAGCAGTTTATATGACGGTAAGAACAATGAGCAGTTCTTC
CASSLYDGKNNEQFF
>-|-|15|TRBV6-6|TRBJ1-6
TGTGCCAGCAGTTCGGACGCAGGTTATAATTCACCCCTCCACTTT
CASSSDAGYNSPLHF
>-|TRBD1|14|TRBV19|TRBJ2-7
TGTGCCAGTAGCCCCGACAGGGCGAGGAACGAGCAGTACTTC
CASSPDRARNEQYF
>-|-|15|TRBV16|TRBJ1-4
TGTGCCAGCAGCAACCCCGGGCCAGCTAATGAAAAACTGTTTTTT
CASSNPGPANEKLFF
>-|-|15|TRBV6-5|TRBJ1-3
TGTGCCAGCAGTTACTATCGGGGCTCTGGAAACACCATATATTTT
CASSYYRGSGNTIYF
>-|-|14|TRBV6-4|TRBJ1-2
TGTGCCAGCAGTGACTCAGGTGTGGGCTATGGCTACACCTTC
CASSDSGVGYGYTF